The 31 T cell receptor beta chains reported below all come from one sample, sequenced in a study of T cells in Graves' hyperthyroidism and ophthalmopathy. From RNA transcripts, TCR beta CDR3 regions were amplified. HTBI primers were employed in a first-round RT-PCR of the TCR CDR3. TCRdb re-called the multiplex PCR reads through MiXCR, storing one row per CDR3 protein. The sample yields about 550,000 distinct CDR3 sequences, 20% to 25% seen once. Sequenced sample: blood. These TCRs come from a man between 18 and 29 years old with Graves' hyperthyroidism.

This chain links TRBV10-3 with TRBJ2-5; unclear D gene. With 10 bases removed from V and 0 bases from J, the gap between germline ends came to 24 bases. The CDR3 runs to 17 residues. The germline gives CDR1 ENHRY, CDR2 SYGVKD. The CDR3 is CATSYRRPAPYQETQYF. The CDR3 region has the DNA TGTGCCACCTCTTACCGCCGACCGGCTCCTTACCAAGAGACCCAGTACTTC.

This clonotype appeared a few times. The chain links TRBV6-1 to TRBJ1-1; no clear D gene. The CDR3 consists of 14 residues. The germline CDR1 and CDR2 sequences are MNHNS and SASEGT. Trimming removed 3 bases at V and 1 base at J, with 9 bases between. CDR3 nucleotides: TGTGCCAGCAGTGATCTTCTCCCGAACACTGAAGCTTTCTTT. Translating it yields CASSDLLPNTEAFF.

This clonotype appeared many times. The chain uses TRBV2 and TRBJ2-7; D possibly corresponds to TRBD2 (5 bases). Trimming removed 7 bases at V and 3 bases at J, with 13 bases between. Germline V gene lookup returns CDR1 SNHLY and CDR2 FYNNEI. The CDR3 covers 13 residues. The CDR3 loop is CASMGLGGYEQYF. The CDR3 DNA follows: TGTGCCAGCATGGGTCTTGGAGGCTACGAGCAGTACTTC.

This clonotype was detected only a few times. The CDR3 region is CASSLALRGGYYGYTF. CDR3 nucleotides: TGTGCCAGCAGCTTAGCGCTAAGGGGCGGCTACTATGGCTACACCTTC. This chain joins TRBV11-1 and TRBJ1-2, with a weak D call TRBD1 (5 bases). Trimming took off 0 bases at V and 3 bases at J, with 14 bases between the two ends. Germline-derived CDR1 and CDR2 are SGHAT and FQDESV (reference sequence). This CDR3 is built from 16 residues.

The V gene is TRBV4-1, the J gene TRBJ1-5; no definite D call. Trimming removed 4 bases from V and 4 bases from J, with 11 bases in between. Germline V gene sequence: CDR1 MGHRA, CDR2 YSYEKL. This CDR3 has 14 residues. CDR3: CASSPRGRNQPQHF. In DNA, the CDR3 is TGCGCCAGCAGCCCAAGAGGGAGAAATCAGCCCCAGCATTTT.

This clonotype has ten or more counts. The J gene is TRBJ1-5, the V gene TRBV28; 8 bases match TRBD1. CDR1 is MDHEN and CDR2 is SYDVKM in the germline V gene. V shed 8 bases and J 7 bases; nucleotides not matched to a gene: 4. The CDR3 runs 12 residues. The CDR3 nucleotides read TGTGCCAGCGTGGACAGGGAACAGCCCCAGCATTTT. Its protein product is CASVDREQPQHF.

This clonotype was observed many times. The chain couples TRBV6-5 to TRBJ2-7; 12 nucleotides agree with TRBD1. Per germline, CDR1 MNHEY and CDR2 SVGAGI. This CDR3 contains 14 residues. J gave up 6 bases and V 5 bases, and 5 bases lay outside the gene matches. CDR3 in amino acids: CASSTGTGGAEQYF. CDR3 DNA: TGTGCCAGCAGTACCGGGACAGGGGGCGCCGAGCAGTACTTC.

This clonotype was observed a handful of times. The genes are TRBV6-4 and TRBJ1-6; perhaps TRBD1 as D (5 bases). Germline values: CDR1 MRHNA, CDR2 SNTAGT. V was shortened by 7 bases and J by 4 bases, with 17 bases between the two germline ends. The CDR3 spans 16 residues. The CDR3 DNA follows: TGTGCCAGCACATATGGGGGGAGCGTTTATAATTCACCCCTCCACTTT. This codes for CASTYGGSVYNSPLHF.

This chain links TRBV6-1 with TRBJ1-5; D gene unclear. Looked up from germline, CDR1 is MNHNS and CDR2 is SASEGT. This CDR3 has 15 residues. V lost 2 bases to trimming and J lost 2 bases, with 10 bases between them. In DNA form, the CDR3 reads TGTGCCAGCAGTGAATGGCGGTTGGGCAATCAGCCCCAGCATTTT. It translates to CASSEWRLGNQPQHF.

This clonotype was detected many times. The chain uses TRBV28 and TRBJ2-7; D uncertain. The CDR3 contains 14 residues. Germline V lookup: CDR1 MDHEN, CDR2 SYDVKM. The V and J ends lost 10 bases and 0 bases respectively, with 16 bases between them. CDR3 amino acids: CATALAQSSYEQYF. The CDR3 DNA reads TGTGCCACCGCGTTGGCCCAGAGCTCCTACGAGCAGTACTTC.

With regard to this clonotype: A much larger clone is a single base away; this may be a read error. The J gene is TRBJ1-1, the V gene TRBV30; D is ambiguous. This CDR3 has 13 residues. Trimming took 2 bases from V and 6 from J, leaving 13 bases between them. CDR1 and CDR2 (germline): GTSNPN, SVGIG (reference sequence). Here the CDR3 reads CAWSSLRASEAFF. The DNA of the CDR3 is TGTGCCTGGAGTTCCCTAAGGGCATCTGAAGCTTTCTTT.

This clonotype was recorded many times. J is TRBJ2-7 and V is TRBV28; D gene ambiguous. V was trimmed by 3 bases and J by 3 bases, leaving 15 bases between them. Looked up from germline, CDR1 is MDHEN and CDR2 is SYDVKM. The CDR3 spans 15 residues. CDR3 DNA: TGTGCCAGCAGTTTCCGTGGTCGGAAAATCTACGAGCAGTACTTC. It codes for CASSFRGRKIYEQYF.

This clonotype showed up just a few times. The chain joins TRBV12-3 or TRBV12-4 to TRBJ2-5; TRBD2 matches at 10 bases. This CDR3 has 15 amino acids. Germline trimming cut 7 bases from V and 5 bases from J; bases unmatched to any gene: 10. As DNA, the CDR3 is TGTGCCAGCACTAGGGGTAGCGGGGGGTCGGAGACCCAGTACTTC. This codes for CASTRGSGGSETQYF.

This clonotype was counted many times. The CDR3 DNA reads as TGCGCCAGCAGTTCCCCCGACTTCTACGAGCAGTACTTC. Its protein product is CASSSPDFYEQYF. The V call is TRBV5-1, the J call TRBJ2-7; D gene uncertain. Germline-derived CDR1 and CDR2 are SGHRS and YFSETQ. This CDR3 has 13 residues. V was clipped by 5 bases and J by 3 bases, with 12 bases between them.

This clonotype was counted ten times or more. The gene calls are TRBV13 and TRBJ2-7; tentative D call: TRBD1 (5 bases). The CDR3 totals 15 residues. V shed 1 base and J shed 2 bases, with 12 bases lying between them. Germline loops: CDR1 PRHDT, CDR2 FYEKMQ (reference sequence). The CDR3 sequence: CASSLEAGIAYEQYF. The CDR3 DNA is TGTGCCAGCAGCTTAGAGGCAGGGATAGCCTACGAGCAGTACTTC.

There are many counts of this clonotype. The CDR3 loop reads CASRVSAADNQPQHF. CDR3 in DNA: TGTGCCAGCAGAGTCTCAGCGGCAGACAATCAGCCCCAGCATTTT. The genes are TRBV6-5 and TRBJ1-5, with D uncertain. The CDR3 is 15 amino acids. Trimming shortened V by 6 bases and J by 3 bases, and 15 bases separated the two germline ends. Germline V CDR1 and CDR2: MNHEY, SVGAGI.

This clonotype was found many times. In nucleotides, the CDR3 is TGTGCCAGCGGCGATGCCAGGGGGCGCTCATATGGCTACACCTTC. This gives the protein CASGDARGRSYGYTF. J is TRBJ1-2 and V is TRBV6-2 or TRBV6-3; TRBD1 matches at 8 bases. In germline, CDR1 is MNHEY, CDR2 SVGEGT. Trimming took 8 bases from V and 5 from J; bases not matched to a gene: 13. The CDR3 has 15 residues.

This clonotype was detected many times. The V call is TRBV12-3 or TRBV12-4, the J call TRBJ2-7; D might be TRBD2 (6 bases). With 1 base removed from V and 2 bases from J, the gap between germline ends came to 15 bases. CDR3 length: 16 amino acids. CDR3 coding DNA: TGTGCCAGCAGTTTAGGGAGGGGACCGCTCCCCTACGAGCAGTACTTC. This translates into CASSLGRGPLPYEQYF.

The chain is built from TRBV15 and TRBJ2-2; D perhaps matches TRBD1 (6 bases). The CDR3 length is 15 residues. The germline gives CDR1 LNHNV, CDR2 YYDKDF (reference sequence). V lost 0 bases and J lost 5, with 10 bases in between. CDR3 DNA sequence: TGTGCCACCAGCAGAGATTCAGGGGAAACCGGGGAGCTGTTTTTT. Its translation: CATSRDSGETGELFF.

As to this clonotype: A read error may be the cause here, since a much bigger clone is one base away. The CDR3 loop is CASTLTTGAAGELCF. Here the CDR3 DNA reads TGTGCCAGCACCCTAACAACCGGGGCGGCCGGGGAGCTGTGTTTT. The chain couples TRBV28 to TRBJ2-2; D is possibly TRBD1 or TRBD2 (5 bases each). The CDR3 totals 15 residues. Germline V gene data show CDR1 as MDHEN and CDR2 as SYDVKM.

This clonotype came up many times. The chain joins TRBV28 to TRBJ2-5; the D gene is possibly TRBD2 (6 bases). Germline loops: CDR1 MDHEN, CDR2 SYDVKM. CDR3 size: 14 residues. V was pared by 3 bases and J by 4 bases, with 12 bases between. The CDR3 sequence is CASSFFRGLETQYF. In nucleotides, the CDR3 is TGTGCCAGCAGTTTTTTCCGGGGGTTAGAGACCCAGTACTTC.

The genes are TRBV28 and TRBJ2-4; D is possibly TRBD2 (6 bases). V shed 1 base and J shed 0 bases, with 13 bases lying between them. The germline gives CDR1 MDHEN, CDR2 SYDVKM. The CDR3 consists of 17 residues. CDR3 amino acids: CASSLSWSGLAKNIQYF. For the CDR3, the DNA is TGTGCCAGCAGTTTATCATGGAGCGGGTTAGCCAAAAACATTCAGTACTTC.

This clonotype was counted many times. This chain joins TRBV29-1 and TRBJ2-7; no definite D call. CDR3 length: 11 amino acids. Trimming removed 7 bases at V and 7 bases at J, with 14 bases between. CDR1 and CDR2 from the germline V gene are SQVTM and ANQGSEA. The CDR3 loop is CSAESLGEQYF. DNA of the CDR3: TGCAGCGCCGAGTCATTGGGTGAGCAGTACTTC.

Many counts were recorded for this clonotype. The CDR3 reads CASSIYSGRNQPQHF. CDR3 coding DNA: TGTGCCAGTAGTATTTACTCAGGGCGGAATCAGCCCCAGCATTTT. The chain is built from TRBV19 and TRBJ1-5; perhaps TRBD1 as D (5 bases). CDR1 is LNHDA and CDR2 is SQIVND in the germline V gene (reference sequence). V dropped 3 bases and J dropped 4 bases, with 13 bases sitting between them. The CDR3 has 15 residues.

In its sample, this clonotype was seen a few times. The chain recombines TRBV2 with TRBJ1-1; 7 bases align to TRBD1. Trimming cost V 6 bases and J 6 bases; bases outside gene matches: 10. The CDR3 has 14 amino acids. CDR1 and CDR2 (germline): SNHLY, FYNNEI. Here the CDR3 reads CASRARQGRPEAFF. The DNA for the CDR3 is TGTGCCAGCAGGGCTCGACAGGGTAGGCCTGAAGCTTTCTTT.

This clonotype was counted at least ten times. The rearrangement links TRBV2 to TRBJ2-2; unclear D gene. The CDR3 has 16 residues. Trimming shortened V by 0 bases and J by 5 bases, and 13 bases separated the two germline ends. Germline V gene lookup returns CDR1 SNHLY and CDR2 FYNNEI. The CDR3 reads CASSEAALWSTGELFF. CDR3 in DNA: TGTGCCAGCAGTGAAGCCGCCTTGTGGTCAACCGGGGAGCTGTTTTTT. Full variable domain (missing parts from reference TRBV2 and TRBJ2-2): EPEVTQTPSHQVTQMGQEVILRCVPISNHLYFYWYRQILGQKVEFLVSFYNNEISEKSEIFDDQFSVERPDGSNFTLKIRSTKLEDSAMYFCASSEAALWSTGELFFGEGSRLTVL.

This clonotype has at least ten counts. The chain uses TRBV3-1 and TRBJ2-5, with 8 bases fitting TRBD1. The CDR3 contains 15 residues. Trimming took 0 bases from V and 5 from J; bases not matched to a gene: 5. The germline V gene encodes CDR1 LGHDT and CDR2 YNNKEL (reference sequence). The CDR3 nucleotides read TGTGCCAGCAGCCAAGAAGCAGGGGGCGGTGAGACCCAGTACTTC. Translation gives CASSQEAGGGETQYF.

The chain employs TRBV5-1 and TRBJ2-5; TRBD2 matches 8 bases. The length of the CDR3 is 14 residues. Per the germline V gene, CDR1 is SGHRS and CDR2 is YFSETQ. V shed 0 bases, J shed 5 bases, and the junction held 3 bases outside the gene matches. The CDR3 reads CASSLESSGETQYF. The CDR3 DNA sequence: TGCGCCAGCAGCTTGGAGTCTAGCGGGGAGACCCAGTACTTC.

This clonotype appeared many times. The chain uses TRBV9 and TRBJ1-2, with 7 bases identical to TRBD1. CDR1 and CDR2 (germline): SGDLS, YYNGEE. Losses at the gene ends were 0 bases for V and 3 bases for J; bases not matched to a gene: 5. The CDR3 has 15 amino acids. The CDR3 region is CASSVDRGEYYGYTF. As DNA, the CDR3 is TGTGCCAGCAGCGTAGACAGGGGAGAGTACTATGGCTACACCTTC.

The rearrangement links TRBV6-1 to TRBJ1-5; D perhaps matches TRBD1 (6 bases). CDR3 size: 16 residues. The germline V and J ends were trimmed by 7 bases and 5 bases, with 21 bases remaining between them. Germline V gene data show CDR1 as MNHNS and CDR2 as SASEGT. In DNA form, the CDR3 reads TGTGCCAGCACCGACAGGCTTTCGGGCCTAGATCAGCCCCAGCATTTT. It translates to CASTDRLSGLDQPQHF.

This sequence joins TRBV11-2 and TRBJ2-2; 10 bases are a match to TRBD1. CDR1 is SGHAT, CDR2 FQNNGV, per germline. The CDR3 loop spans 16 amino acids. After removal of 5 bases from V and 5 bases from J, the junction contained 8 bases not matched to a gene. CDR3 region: CASSPPGQGSTGELFF. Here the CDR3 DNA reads TGTGCCAGCAGCCCCCCGGGACAGGGGTCAACCGGGGAGCTGTTTTTT. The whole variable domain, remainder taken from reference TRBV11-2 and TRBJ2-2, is EAGVAQSPRYKIIEKRQSVAFWCNPISGHATLYWYQQILGQGPKLLIQFQNNGVVDDSQLPKDRFSAERLKGVDSTLKIQPAKLEDSAVYLCASSPPGQGSTGELFFGEGSRLTVL.